Each of the 20 T cell receptor beta chains below was sequenced from the same sample in a study of blood T cell repertoires in COVID-19. Profiled with immunoSEQ multiplex PCR; TCRdb holds only in-frame clones, not every one. This table holds fewer than 300,000 clones, approximately 89% found once. The sample was peripheral blood. These receptors all stem from a woman aged 45-60 years with acute or convalescent COVID-19.

The chain links TRBV13 to TRBJ2-3, with TRBD1 matching 11 bases. V lost 4 bases and J lost 4; bases outside the gene matches: 10. The CDR3 has 17 residues. Per the germline V gene, CDR1 is PRHDT and CDR2 is FYEKMQ (reference sequence). DNA of the CDR3: TGTGCCAGCAGCTCGGACAGGGGGCTCATACCGTCAGATACGCAGTATTTT. This codes for CASSSDRGLIPSDTQYF. The entire variable domain, with the rest obtained from reference TRBV13 and TRBJ2-3, is as follows: AAGVIQSPRHLIKEKRETATLKCYPIPRHDTVYWYQQGPGQDPQFLISFYEKMQSDKGSIPDRFSAQQFSDYHSELNMSSLELGDSALYFCASSSDRGLIPSDTQYFGPGTRLTVL.

V usage is TRBV3-1 (or the pseudogene TRBV3-2) and J usage is TRBJ1-4, with D unclear. The V gene's germline CDR1 is LGHDT and CDR2 YNNKEL (reference sequence). Trimming pared 4 bases from V and 3 bases from J, leaving 12 bases between. The CDR3 consists of 15 residues. The CDR3 DNA reads as TGTGCCAGCAGCCTTAGAGGGAGCCCTAATGAAAAACTGTTTTTT. This gives the protein CASSLRGSPNEKLFF.

This chain connects TRBV7-8 to TRBJ1-1, with 7 bases aligning to TRBD1. Germline lookup yields CDR1 SGHVS and CDR2 FQNEAQ. CDR3 length equals 16 residues. The ends lost 6 bases at V and 0 bases at J; junction bases unmatched: 10. The chain's CDR3 is CASSPRGRGMNTEAFF. In nucleotides, the CDR3 is TGTGCCAGCAGTCCCAGGGGGAGAGGCATGAACACTGAAGCTTTCTTT.

The V gene is TRBV6-1, the J gene TRBJ2-7; tentatively, D is TRBD2 (5 bases). Germline V lookup: CDR1 MNHNS, CDR2 SASEGT. The CDR3 runs to 17 residues. Trimming cost V 4 bases and J 4 bases, with 23 bases left between them. In DNA, the CDR3 is TGTGCCAGCAGTGCGGAGGCGGCCCCAGACTCGTTATACGAGCAGTACTTC. It codes for CASSAEAAPDSLYEQYF.

The rearrangement links TRBV3-1 (or the pseudogene TRBV3-2) to TRBJ2-3, with 7 bases aligning to TRBD2. This CDR3 spans 15 amino acids. CDR1 is LGHDT, CDR2 YNNKEL, per germline (reference sequence). V lost 0 bases, J lost 9 bases, and 9 bases stayed unmatched. CDR3 residues: CASSQDSSGGVTQYF. Written as DNA, the CDR3 is TGTGCCAGCAGCCAAGATTCGAGTGGGGGGGTGACGCAGTATTTT.

The rearrangement uses TRBV9 and TRBJ1-1; 9 bases agree with TRBD1. The CDR3 consists of 15 residues. V lost 4 bases, J lost 4 bases, and 8 bases stayed unmatched. Germline V lookup: CDR1 SGDLS, CDR2 YYNGEE. For the CDR3, the DNA is TGTGCCAGCAGCTCTGGGGACAGGGAGCCCACTGAAGCTTTCTTT. Translating it yields CASSSGDREPTEAFF.

The rearrangement joins TRBV5-1 to TRBJ1-1; 7 nucleotides line up with TRBD1. V shed 4 bases, J shed 7 bases, and the junction held 10 bases outside the gene matches. The CDR3 spans 14 residues. Germline assignment: CDR1 SGHRS and CDR2 YFSETQ. This CDR3 reads CASSGTTGAGEAFF. DNA for the CDR3: TGCGCCAGCAGCGGAACAACAGGGGCCGGTGAAGCTTTCTTT.

In this sample, this clone turned up once. The chain joins TRBV19 to TRBJ2-1; 11 bases map to TRBD2. Losses at the gene ends were 1 base for V and 2 bases for J; bases not matched to a gene: 4. This CDR3 region has 17 residues. CDR1 and CDR2 from the germline V gene are LNHDA and SQIVND (reference sequence). CDR3 nucleotides: TGTGCCAGTAGTATAGTCTCGACTAGCGGGACCTACAATGAGCAGTTCTTC. The encoded protein is CASSIVSTSGTYNEQFF. Together with reference TRBV19 and TRBJ2-1, the CDR3 gives the full variable domain: DGGITQSPKYLFRKEGQNVTLSCEQNLNHDAMYWYRQDPGQGLRLIYYSQIVNDFQKGDIAEGYSVSREKKESFPLTVTSAQKNPTAFYLCASSIVSTSGTYNEQFFGPGTRLTVL.

V usage is TRBV28 and J usage is TRBJ1-6, with D perhaps TRBD1 (6 bases). The CDR3 sequence is 16 residues long. V was shortened by 3 bases and J by 9 bases, with 18 bases between the two germline ends. Germline V lookup: CDR1 MDHEN, CDR2 SYDVKM. CDR3 protein: CASSFSGRGSGSPLHF. The CDR3 region has the DNA TGTGCCAGCAGTTTTTCTGGCAGGGGCAGCGGTTCACCCCTCCACTTT.

This clone has just one count. The chain carries TRBV19 and TRBJ2-1; 11 nucleotides line up with TRBD2. The CDR3 is 14 residues long. Germline values: CDR1 LNHDA, CDR2 SQIVND (reference sequence). The ends lost 9 bases at V and 6 bases at J; junction bases unmatched: 7. The CDR3 nucleotides read TGTGCCAGCGCACTAGCGGGAGCGTTCAATGAGCAGTTCTTC. Protein sequence: CASALAGAFNEQFF.

V is TRBV29-1 and J is TRBJ1-1; D may be TRBD1 (6 bases). V gave up 4 bases and J gave up 4 bases, with 13 bases separating them. This CDR3 spans 13 amino acids. Germline V gives CDR1 SQVTM, CDR2 ANQGSEA. Here the CDR3 DNA reads TGCAGCGTTGGGGGACACGAGACCACTGAAGCTTTCTTT. Protein product: CSVGGHETTEAFF.

The chain couples TRBV27 to TRBJ2-5; 10 bases align to TRBD1. V was pared by 3 bases and J by 5 bases, with 6 bases of the junction left unmatched. This CDR3 is 15 amino acids long. Germline V gene sequence: CDR1 MNHEY, CDR2 SMNVEV (reference sequence). CDR3 nucleotide sequence: TGTGCCAGCAGTTTCGTCGGGACAGGGGAGGAGACCCAGTACTTC. It encodes CASSFVGTGEETQYF.

This clone was observed a single time. J is TRBJ2-1 and V is TRBV2; 11 positions match TRBD2. From germline, CDR1 is SNHLY and CDR2 FYNNEI. Germline trimming cut 6 bases from V and 8 bases from J; bases unmatched to any gene: 12. This CDR3 has 16 amino acids. The CDR3 DNA follows: TGTGCCAGCAGGGACCCTGGGACTAGCGGAGAGGATGAGCAGTTCTTC. Translating gives CASRDPGTSGEDEQFF.

This clone was observed a few times. The chain joins TRBV5-8 to TRBJ1-5; a possible D gene is TRBD1 (5 bases). CDR1 is SGHTS, CDR2 YDEGEE, per germline. Trimming cost V 3 bases and J 2 bases, with 12 bases left between them. This CDR3 is 15 amino acids long. The CDR3 spells CASSSPGGRNQPQHF. In nucleotides, the CDR3 is TGTGCCAGCAGCTCCCCCGGGGGACGCAATCAGCCCCAGCATTTT.

This chain links TRBV5-1 with TRBJ2-1, with D tentatively TRBD2 (5 bases). Germline loops: CDR1 SGHRS, CDR2 YFSETQ. V lost 4 bases, J lost 6 bases, and 14 bases lay in between. The CDR3 contains 14 residues. For the CDR3, the DNA is TGCGCCAGCAGCCCCCAACTAGTCCCCAATGAGCAGTTCTTC. This codes for CASSPQLVPNEQFF.

The chain links TRBV10-3 to TRBJ1-4, with 10 bases lining up with TRBD1. Germline V gene sequence: CDR1 ENHRY, CDR2 SYGVKD. CDR3 length equals 14 residues. After removal of 8 bases from V and 6 bases from J, the junction contained 6 bases not matched to a gene. The CDR3 sequence is CAIAPGTGDEKLFF. The CDR3 nucleotides are TGTGCCATCGCGCCCGGGACAGGGGATGAAAAACTGTTTTTT.

The rearrangement uses TRBV28 and TRBJ1-4; 8 nucleotides match TRBD1. V lost 7 bases to trimming and J lost 3 bases; unmatched junction nucleotides: 7. There are 15 residues in the CDR3. In germline, CDR1 is MDHEN, CDR2 SYDVKM. CDR3 nucleotide sequence: TGTGCCAGCATCTTTCAGGGGGCAGCTAATGAAAAACTGTTTTTT. The encoded protein is CASIFQGAANEKLFF.

The rearrangement links TRBV5-1 to TRBJ2-2; D not certain. CDR1 and CDR2 (germline): SGHRS, YFSETQ. The germline V and J ends were trimmed by 6 bases and 0 bases, with 9 bases remaining between them. The CDR3 covers 14 residues. CDR3 loop: CASKFTSNTGELFF. DNA for the CDR3: TGCGCCAGCAAATTTACATCGAACACCGGGGAGCTGTTTTTT.

This clone was picked up a small number of times. The chain joins TRBV9 to TRBJ1-1; D not resolved. The CDR3 has 14 residues. V was shortened by 0 bases and J by 3 bases, with 9 bases between the two germline ends. The germline gives CDR1 SGDLS, CDR2 YYNGEE. The DNA of the CDR3 is TGTGCCAGCAGCGTAGGGGTTCGGGACACTGAAGCTTTCTTT. As protein: CASSVGVRDTEAFF.

The CDR3 DNA is TGTGCCAGCAGCTTAGGGTGGACTAGCGGGAGGGAGACCCAGTACTTC. Protein: CASSLGWTSGRETQYF. The rearrangement links TRBV7-8 to TRBJ2-5; the match to TRBD2 covers 14 bases. V lost 1 base to trimming and J lost 5 bases; unmatched junction nucleotides: 3. CDR3 length: 16 residues. Germline CDR1 is SGHVS and CDR2 is FQNEAQ.